A single sample is the source of the 26 T cell receptor beta chains below, sequenced in a study of glioma-infiltrating T cells after dendritic cell vaccination. Time point indicated: after dendritic cell vaccination, including at tumor progression/relapse. Using immunoSEQ multiplex PCR, the repertoire was profiled, and TCRdb retains in-frame clones only, with some absent. This sample has 90,000 to 110,000 clones, with 90% found just once. This specimen was blood, taken after dendritic cell vaccination. Receptor source: a human donor with glioblastoma.

This CDR3 is CASSARLLASVGEQYF. In DNA, the CDR3 is TGTGCCAGCAGTGCACGTTTACTAGCGTCAGTGGGAGAGCAGTACTTC. This rearrangement joins TRBV6-1 to TRBJ2-7, with 7 bases that match TRBD2. This CDR3 contains 16 residues. The V gene's germline CDR1 is MNHNS and CDR2 SASEGT. V trimming: 4 bases; J trimming: 7 bases; junction bases outside the gene matches: 16.

This sequence joins TRBV5-1 and TRBJ2-5; TRBD1 agrees at 7 bases. Unmatched junction bases numbered 4, after V lost 4 bases and J lost 1 base. This CDR3 is built from 14 residues. The germline V gene encodes CDR1 SGHRS and CDR2 YFSETQ. The CDR3 DNA reads as TGCGCCAGCAGCCCCGGGACAGCCCAAGAGACCCAGTACTTC. It encodes CASSPGTAQETQYF.

The chain recombines TRBV7-6 with TRBJ2-2, with 8 bases aligning to TRBD2. With V trimmed by 5 bases and J by 1 base, 6 bases remained unmatched. Germline V lookup: CDR1 SGHVS, CDR2 FNYEAQ. This CDR3 is 16 amino acids long. CDR3 residues: CASSRRTSRNTGELFF. CDR3 bases: TGTGCCAGCAGCCGACGGACTAGCAGGAACACCGGGGAGCTGTTTTTT. The full variable domain, completed using reference TRBV7-6 and TRBJ2-2, is GAGVSQSPRYKVTKRGQDVALRCDPISGHVSLYWYRQALGQGPEFLTYFNYEAQQDKSGLPNDRFSAERPEGSISTLTIQRTEQRDSAMYRCASSRRTSRNTGELFFGEGSRLTVL.

This chain connects TRBV12-5 to TRBJ1-5; a possible D gene is TRBD1 (5 bases). From germline, CDR1 is LGHNT and CDR2 FRNRAP. V shed 1 base and J shed 1 base, with 11 bases lying between them. The CDR3 contains 16 residues. The CDR3 DNA reads as TGTGCTAGTGGTTTGGGTGGGGCCGGGAGCAATCAGCCCCAGCATTTT. This translates into CASGLGGAGSNQPQHF.

The CDR3 reads CASSLDRVYGYTF. CDR3 sequence (DNA): TGTGCCAGCAGCCTGGACAGGGTCTATGGCTACACCTTC. This sequence joins TRBV6-1 and TRBJ1-2; 8 positions match TRBD1. Losses at the gene ends were 6 bases for V and 4 bases for J; bases not matched to a gene: 4. This CDR3 is 13 amino acids long. Germline-derived CDR1 and CDR2 are MNHNS and SASEGT.

V gene TRBV19 combines with J gene TRBJ1-2; 9 nucleotides match TRBD1. This CDR3 has 14 amino acids. The germline V gene has CDR1 LNHDA and CDR2 SQIVND (reference sequence). V lost 3 bases to trimming and J lost 5 bases; unmatched junction nucleotides: 4. CDR3 protein: CASSMGQGSYGYTF. As DNA, the CDR3 is TGTGCCAGTAGTATGGGACAGGGATCGTATGGCTACACCTTC.

The V call is TRBV14, the J call TRBJ2-3; 11 bases line up with TRBD2. There are 16 residues in the CDR3. CDR1 is SGHDN, CDR2 FVKESK, per germline. Losses at the gene ends were 6 bases for V and 4 bases for J; bases not matched to a gene: 9. The CDR3 loop is CASRSTSGEIPDTQYF. As DNA, the CDR3 is TGTGCCAGCAGGTCGACTAGCGGGGAGATTCCAGATACGCAGTATTTT.

The chain combines TRBV27 with TRBJ2-7; D perhaps matches TRBD2 (6 bases). This CDR3 contains 18 residues. In germline, CDR1 is MNHEY, CDR2 SMNVEV (reference sequence). V was shortened by 1 base and J by 0 bases, with 19 bases between the two germline ends. CDR3 loop: CASSLLSTGGTGSYEQYF. The CDR3 DNA is TGTGCCAGCAGTTTATTGAGTACTGGCGGGACTGGCTCCTACGAGCAGTACTTC.

The rearrangement uses TRBV5-1 and TRBJ2-1, with a tentative D call TRBD1 (6 bases). This CDR3 comprises 15 residues. V dropped 3 bases and J dropped 7 bases, with 17 bases sitting between them. Germline CDR1 SGHRS, CDR2 YFSETQ. CDR3 loop: CASSSRRTERNEQFF. The CDR3 nucleotides read TGCGCCAGCAGCTCAAGACGGACAGAGAGAAATGAGCAGTTCTTC. Full variable domain (outside the CDR3, taken from reference TRBV5-1 and TRBJ2-1): KAGVTQTPRYLIKTRGQQVTLSCSPISGHRSVSWYQQTPGQGLQFLFEYFSETQRNKGNFPGRFSGRQFSNSRSEMNVSTLELGDSALYLCASSSRRTERNEQFFGPGTRLTVL.

The chain is built from TRBV18 and TRBJ1-5; TRBD1 matches 7 bases. Per germline, CDR1 KGHSH and CDR2 LQKENI. The J segment lost 3 bases and the V segment lost 2 bases, leaving 4 bases of the junction unmatched. There are 15 residues in the CDR3. The CDR3 bases are TGTGCCAGCTCACCAGGGACAGCCCTCAATCAGCCCCAGCATTTT. Protein sequence: CASSPGTALNQPQHF.

The chain employs TRBV6-5 and TRBJ2-7, with 9 bases that match TRBD2. Trimming at V came to 6 bases and at J to 6 bases, leaving 6 bases not matched to a gene. This CDR3 has 13 amino acids. Germline CDR1 is MNHEY and CDR2 is SVGAGI. CDR3 sequence reads: CASSEREDREQYF. The DNA for the CDR3 is TGTGCCAGCAGCGAGCGGGAGGACCGCGAGCAGTACTTC.

This chain joins TRBV11-3 and TRBJ2-7; 7 bases fit TRBD1. The CDR3 contains 15 residues. V dropped 4 bases and J dropped 5; count of bases not matched to a gene: 11. Germline V CDR1 and CDR2: SGHNT, YENEEA. The CDR3 spells CASSSLETGRHEQYF. For the CDR3, the DNA is TGTGCCAGCAGCTCCCTCGAGACAGGGCGCCACGAGCAGTACTTC.

The rearrangement joins TRBV5-1 to TRBJ2-3; D may be TRBD2 (6 bases). Trimming shortened V by 0 bases and J by 4 bases, and 9 bases separated the two germline ends. The CDR3 sequence is 14 residues long. Germline CDR1 reads SGHRS; CDR2 reads YFSETQ. CDR3 sequence reads: CASSLEGGADTQYF. Written as DNA, the CDR3 is TGCGCCAGCAGCTTGGAGGGAGGAGCAGATACGCAGTATTTT.

The chain links TRBV27 to TRBJ2-7; TRBD1 matches at 10 bases. The CDR3 has 17 residues. Germline V CDR1 and CDR2: MNHEY, SMNVEV (reference sequence). With V trimmed by 3 bases and J by 4 bases, 12 bases remained unmatched. As DNA, the CDR3 is TGTGCCAGCAGTTTGCACCGGGACAGGGGCCCCCCATACGAGCAGTACTTC. This translates into CASSLHRDRGPPYEQYF.

This chain links TRBV11-3 with TRBJ2-1; a possible D gene is TRBD1 (6 bases). The germline V gene encodes CDR1 SGHNT and CDR2 YENEEA. CDR3 length equals 15 residues. The V gene lost 2 bases and the J gene lost 8 bases, with 16 bases spanning the gap. In DNA, the CDR3 is TGTGCCAGCAGCTTAAACAGGGCCACTATCCATGAGCAGTTCTTC. This gives the protein CASSLNRATIHEQFF.

This chain connects TRBV7-3 to TRBJ2-2; D may be TRBD2 (5 bases). This CDR3 has 16 amino acids. Per the germline V gene, CDR1 is SGHTA and CDR2 is FQGTGA. The germline V and J ends were trimmed by 5 bases and 6 bases, with 19 bases remaining between them. Here the CDR3 reads CASSRSSGSGSGELFF. CDR3 coding DNA: TGTGCCAGCAGCCGTTCATCAGGAAGCGGCTCCGGGGAGCTGTTTTTT.

Points on this clone: Mismatch with germline at one junction end may stem from a read error. The rearrangement uses TRBV7-7 and TRBJ1-5; D gene ambiguous. CDR3 length: 18 residues. Germline V gives CDR1 SSHAT, CDR2 FNYEAQ (reference sequence). CDR3: CASSLEPGSQLSNQPQHF. CDR3 nucleotides: TGTGCTAGCAGCTTAGAACCGGGATCACAATTATCCAATCAGCCCCAGCATTTT.

The sample holds one count of this clone. The CDR3 protein is CATSREGGENYGYTF. The CDR3 nucleotides are TGTGCCACCAGCAGAGAGGGAGGGGAGAACTATGGCTACACCTTC. The rearrangement joins TRBV15 to TRBJ1-2, with D possibly TRBD1 on 5 matching bases. The ends were cut back, 0 bases at V and 2 bases at J, with 10 bases in the middle. This CDR3 is built from 15 residues. Germline V CDR1 and CDR2: LNHNV, YYDKDF (reference sequence).

The rearrangement links TRBV7-9 to TRBJ2-1, with 8 bases lining up with TRBD1. Per the germline V gene, CDR1 is SEHNR and CDR2 is FQNEAQ (reference sequence). Losses at the gene ends were 6 bases for V and 8 bases for J; bases not matched to a gene: 9. The CDR3 spans 14 residues. CDR3 DNA sequence: TGTGCCAGCAGATCAGGGGGCGCGGATCATGAGCAGTTCTTC. Residues: CASRSGGADHEQFF. The full variable domain, with the rest looked up from reference TRBV7-9 and TRBJ2-1, is DTGVSQNPRHKITKRGQNVTFRCDPISEHNRLYWYRQTLGQGPEFLTYFQNEAQLEKSRLLSDRFSAERPKGSFSTLEIQRTEQGDSAMYLCASRSGGADHEQFFGPGTRLTVL.

This clone has just one count. This sequence joins TRBV6-1 and TRBJ1-6; the D is unclear. V lost 2 bases to trimming and J lost 7 bases, with 9 bases between them. The CDR3 totals 14 residues. CDR1 and CDR2 (germline): MNHNS, SASEGT. The CDR3 is CASSETWPNSPLHF. The CDR3 DNA reads TGTGCCAGCAGTGAAACCTGGCCGAATTCACCCCTCCACTTT.

This chain uses TRBV7-3 with TRBJ1-4, with D tentatively TRBD1 (5 bases). The CDR3 is 17 amino acids. V lost 6 bases to trimming and J lost 0 bases, with 17 bases between them. Germline V gene data show CDR1 as SGHTA and CDR2 as FQGTGA. DNA of the CDR3: TGTGCCAGCAGGGACACCCCGTGCCCTGCAACTAATGAAAAACTGTTTTTT. Its protein product is CASRDTPCPATNEKLFF.

The chain employs TRBV7-9 and TRBJ1-1, with 10 nucleotides matching TRBD1. This CDR3 comprises 14 residues. The germline gives CDR1 SEHNR, CDR2 FQNEAQ (reference sequence). Losses at the gene ends were 4 bases for V and 5 bases for J; bases not matched to a gene: 4. CDR3 DNA: TGTGCCAGCAGCTCGGACAGGGGGGAGACTGAAGCTTTCTTT. It codes for CASSSDRGETEAFF.

The chain employs TRBV15 and TRBJ2-1, with a possible D match to TRBD2 (5 bases). The germline CDR1 and CDR2 sequences are LNHNV and YYDKDF (reference sequence). The CDR3 runs to 14 residues. V was cut by 4 bases and J by 9 bases, with 16 bases left in between. CDR3: CATSTRGGLAEQFF. The CDR3 DNA reads TGTGCCACCAGCACAAGAGGCGGGTTGGCTGAGCAGTTCTTC.

This clone turned up a few times. The rearrangement links TRBV10-3 to TRBJ1-5; 7 nucleotides match TRBD1. The germline gives CDR1 ENHRY, CDR2 SYGVKD. This CDR3 contains 15 residues. V shed 6 bases and J 0 bases; nucleotides not matched to a gene: 5. The CDR3 protein is CAISKGQNSNQPQHF. The CDR3 DNA sequence: TGTGCCATCAGCAAGGGACAGAATAGCAATCAGCCCCAGCATTTT.

This chain connects TRBV10-3 to TRBJ2-3; D perhaps matches TRBD2 (5 bases). The length of the CDR3 is 15 residues. CDR1 and CDR2 (germline): ENHRY, SYGVKD. V dropped 6 bases and J dropped 4 bases, with 17 bases sitting between them. CDR3 loop: CAIRPAASRPDTQYF. The CDR3 nucleotides are TGTGCCATCAGGCCAGCGGCTAGCAGGCCAGATACGCAGTATTTT.

Regarding this clone: The junction differs from germline at one of its ends, possibly a read error. The rearrangement joins TRBV11-2 to TRBJ1-3, with D hard to call. The CDR3 is 16 residues long. From germline, CDR1 is SGHAT and CDR2 FQNNGV. The CDR3 DNA sequence: TGTGCCAGCAGCCTAGAGAGGACTTCCTCTGGAAACACCATATATTTT. It specifies CASSLERTSSGNTIYF.